This T cell receptor (beta chain) was observed in a study of cytomegalovirus exposure and HLA in healthy donors. This clone was found a few times. The length of the CDR3 is 13 residues. The germline V gene encodes CDR1 SGHRS and CDR2 YFSETQ. V lost 4 bases to trimming and J lost 2 bases, with 9 bases between them. Only in-frame clones appear in the TCRdb table, and some are missing; sequencing was by immunoSEQ multiplex PCR. The profile shows some 150,000 clones, about 88% of them singletons. The sequenced sample consisted of PBMCs. The clonotype comes from a man younger than 35 in good health and CMV-seronegative. The chain carries TRBV5-1 and TRBJ1-1, with D uncertain. The CDR3: CASSPGTNTEAFF. Here the CDR3 DNA reads TGCGCCAGCAGCCCAGGAACTAACACTGAAGCTTTCTTT.